This is a list of T cell receptor beta chains from one sample in a study of blood T cell repertoires in COVID-19. Produced via immunoSEQ multiplex PCR; TCRdb's table is partial and in-frame only. Of some 120,000 clones listed, 81% were seen once; the top ten hold more than 3%. Sequenced input: peripheral blood. Every receptor here comes from a woman in her 50s with acute or convalescent COVID-19. Both conserved end residues are part of each CDR3. D genes are given only for firm matches. Rows may omit the clone size; those that give it use once, few, many or a size class.

TGTGCCACGTCTCGTCAACCGGGACTAGCTTACAATGAGCAGTTCTTC CATSRQPGLAYNEQFF TRBD2 TRBJ2-1 - TRBV27
TGTGCCAGCAGCCCGGGATTACGGGCTGGAAACACCATATATTTT CASSPGLRAGNTIYF - TRBJ1-3 - TRBV6-6
TGTGCCAGCACGGACACATTGCTGGGTTCACCCCTCCACTTT CASTDTLLGSPLHF - TRBJ1-6 - TRBV6-5
TGCGCCAGCAGCCAAGATGGTGAGAGGCGGAGGGCTTTCTTT CASSQDGERRRAFF - TRBJ1-1 - TRBV4-1
TGTGCCAGCAGCTTAGGTGGGACTACCAGGGTGACCCAGTACTTC CASSLGGTTRVTQYF TRBD2 TRBJ2-5 - TRBV7-2
TGCAGTGCTTATAGAGCCTACGAGCAGTACTTC CSAYRAYEQYF - TRBJ2-7 - TRBV20-1
TGTGCCAGTAGTAGACAGGGGTTGACCGGTGAGACCCAGTACTTC CASSRQGLTGETQYF TRBD1 TRBJ2-5 - TRBV19
TGTGCCGGCCTCGCGGAGACCGGGGAGCTGTTTTTT CAGLAETGELFF - TRBJ2-2 - TRBV7-3
TGTGCCAGCAGTTTTGGGCAGTTCCCCAGCTACACCTTC CASSFGQFPSYTF - TRBJ1-2 few TRBV28
TGTGCCAGCAGCTTATGGTCTAGCGGGAGGGTAGGGACCGGGGAGCTGTTTTTT CASSLWSSGRVGTGELFF TRBD2 TRBJ2-2 - TRBV7-3
TGCGCCAGCAGCCAATGGGAGGGGGGCACGCAGTATTTT CASSQWEGGTQYF - TRBJ2-3 - TRBV4-1
TGCGCCAGCAGCCCCGGGATTTTCTATGGCTACACCTTC CASSPGIFYGYTF - TRBJ1-2 - TRBV5-1
TGTGCCAGCAGTCGGGACAATAATAACTATGGCTACACCTTC CASSRDNNNYGYTF - TRBJ1-2 - TRBV6-5
TGTGCCAGCAGCGTCCCCGGTTCGGTCACCGGGGAGCTGTTTTTT CASSVPGSVTGELFF - TRBJ2-2 - TRBV9
TGTGCCAGCAGCTTAGCTGCGTCAGCCCCGGGTGGCAATCAGCCCCAGCATTTT CASSLAASAPGGNQPQHF - TRBJ1-5 - TRBV7-6
TGTGCTTTCCCCGTAGCCCACCATTACAATGAGCAGTTCTTC CAFPVAHHYNEQFF - TRBJ2-1 - TRBV30
TGTGCCAGCAGCTTAGCTGGCAGGGGTACCGGCTACACCTTC CASSLAGRGTGYTF - TRBJ1-2 - TRBV7-9
TGTGCCAGCAGTTTAGCGGATAACTATGGCTACACCTTC CASSLADNYGYTF - TRBJ1-2 - TRBV28
TGTGCCAGCAGTTCCACCGGGACTAGCGGGGGTATATTCTCCTACAATGAGCAGTTCTTC CASSSTGTSGGIFSYNEQFF TRBD2 TRBJ2-1 - TRBV28
TGTGCCAGCAGTTTTCCGGGACAGGGCTACGAGCAGTACTTC CASSFPGQGYEQYF TRBD1 TRBJ2-7 - TRBV6-1
TGTGCCTGGAGTCCCGAGGACTGGAGTCCCTACGAGCAGTACTTC CAWSPEDWSPYEQYF - TRBJ2-7 few TRBV30
TGCAGTGCTAGTAGGGACAGGGGTTACAATGAGCAGTTCTTC CSASRDRGYNEQFF TRBD1 TRBJ2-1 - TRBV20-1
TGTGCCATCTCTAGACTAGCGGGCAATACCCACGAGCAGTACTTC CAISRLAGNTHEQYF TRBD2 TRBJ2-7 few TRBV6-5
TGTGCCAGCAGTGAATCCGCAGGGAAGAACGGCTACACCTTC CASSESAGKNGYTF - TRBJ1-2 - TRBV25-1
TGTGCCAGCAGCCAAGTTGGGCAGGGGAACACTGAAGCTTTCTTT CASSQVGQGNTEAFF - TRBJ1-1 - TRBV3-1/TRBV3-2
TGTGCCAGCAGTTCGACAGGGACCTCTGGCTACACCTTC CASSSTGTSGYTF TRBD1 TRBJ1-2 - TRBV27
TGTGCCACCAGTGATCTGACTGACGGTCTCTCCAATGAGCAGTTCTTC CATSDLTDGLSNEQFF - TRBJ2-1 - TRBV24-1
TGTGCCAGCAGTGAACAGGGGGCCTACGAGCAGTACTTC CASSEQGAYEQYF TRBD1 TRBJ2-7 - TRBV27
TGTGCCAGCAGTTTACCCCGGACAGGGGCTAATTCACCCCTCCACTTT CASSLPRTGANSPLHF TRBD1 TRBJ1-6 - TRBV28
TGTGCCTGGAGTGTAAACTTTGAAGCTTTCTTT CAWSVNFEAFF - TRBJ1-1 - TRBV30
TGTGCCGATCTGGGGGGGGAGGGGAACACTGAAGCTTTCTTT CADLGGEGNTEAFF - TRBJ1-1 - TRBV2
TGTGCCAGTAGCTTTAGCGGGGGGTCCTACGAGCAGTACTTC CASSFSGGSYEQYF TRBD2 TRBJ2-7 - TRBV19
TGTGCCAGCAGTGAAGTGGGCCAAAGAAAGGATAACTATGGCTACACCTTC CASSEVGQRKDNYGYTF - TRBJ1-2 - TRBV6-1
TGTGCCAGCAGCGCAGTCGACAGGGTGGTCACTGAAGCTTTCTTT CASSAVDRVVTEAFF TRBD1 TRBJ1-1 - TRBV9
TGCGCCAGCACCCTGGGGGGGATGAACACTGAAGCTTTCTTT CASTLGGMNTEAFF - TRBJ1-1 - TRBV4-1
TGTGCCAGCATCGCGACAGGGAGACAGCCCCAGCATTTT CASIATGRQPQHF TRBD1 TRBJ1-5 - TRBV6-5
TGTGCCAGCAGTGAAGGCGCAACAGGGGTCTACGAGCAGTACTTC CASSEGATGVYEQYF TRBD1 TRBJ2-7 - TRBV6-1
TGTGCCAGCGGGGGACTCATAAACACCGGGGAGCTGTTTTTT CASGGLINTGELFF - TRBJ2-2 few TRBV9
TGCAGTGTCCGACAGGGTGAAAAACTGTTTTTT CSVRQGEKLFF TRBD1 TRBJ1-4 - TRBV20-1
TGCGCCAGCAGCCTGACATCCGGGGCCAACGTCCTGACTTTC CASSLTSGANVLTF - TRBJ2-6 once TRBV4-1
TGTGCCAGCAAGGGACGGACGAGCGGGAAAATTGATGAGCAGTTCTTC CASKGRTSGKIDEQFF TRBD2 TRBJ2-1 - TRBV2
TGCGCCAGCAGCCAGGGACAGCCGAACACTGAAGCTTTCTTT CASSQGQPNTEAFF TRBD1 TRBJ1-1 - TRBV5-1
TGTGCCAGCAGCCAAGGCACAGGGAGTTGGACTGAAGCTTTCTTT CASSQGTGSWTEAFF - TRBJ1-1 - TRBV3-1/TRBV3-2
TGTGCCAGCAGCTTAGTGGGGACAGGGAACCAAGAGACCCAGTACTTC CASSLVGTGNQETQYF TRBD1 TRBJ2-5 - TRBV7-2
TGTGCCAGTAGTGGGCACTCTGGGGCCAACGTCCTGACTTTC CASSGHSGANVLTF - TRBJ2-6 - TRBV19
TGCGCCAGCAGCTTGGGACAGGGGAACAATGAGCAGTTCTTC CASSLGQGNNEQFF TRBD1 TRBJ2-1 - TRBV5-1
TGTGCCAGCAGCAATTACGAGGCCTTAGCGAACACCGGGGAGCTGTTTTTT CASSNYEALANTGELFF - TRBJ2-2 - TRBV27
TGTGCCAGCAGCCACAGCGGACTCACAGATACGCAGTATTTT CASSHSGLTDTQYF - TRBJ2-3 - TRBV5-6
TGCAGCGTTTCTGGAGGGGTCGATGAGCAGTTCTTC CSVSGGVDEQFF - TRBJ2-1 - TRBV29-1
TGTGCCAGCAGCATTAGGACAGGCACTAATGAAAAACTGTTTTTT CASSIRTGTNEKLFF TRBD1 TRBJ1-4 few TRBV7-9
TGTGCCAGCAGCTTACAGGTGGACTACGAGCAGTACTTC CASSLQVDYEQYF - TRBJ2-7 - TRBV7-2
TGCGCCAGCAGCTATCGATCCCAGGGGTATTTAGGTATCAATGAGCAGTTCTTC CASSYRSQGYLGINEQFF - TRBJ2-1 - TRBV5-1
TGTGCCAGCAGCCTTGGGACAGGGGGCGCCTCCTATGGCTACACCTTC CASSLGTGGASYGYTF TRBD1 TRBJ1-2 few TRBV3-1/TRBV3-2
TGTGCCAGCAGCTTCCTAGCGGGAGAAAGGAATGAGCAGTTCTTC CASSFLAGERNEQFF TRBD2 TRBJ2-1 - TRBV11-2
TGTGCCAGCAGTGTAGCGGGGGCGGAGACCCAGTACTTC CASSVAGAETQYF TRBD2 TRBJ2-5 - TRBV25-1
TGTGCCAGCAGCTTTTTCCCAGGGAACACCGGGGAGCTGTTTTTT CASSFFPGNTGELFF - TRBJ2-2 - TRBV5-4
TGTGCCAGCAGTGAAAGAGAAGCCCGGCGGAGAAACACCATATATTTT CASSEREARRRNTIYF - TRBJ1-3 - TRBV6-1
TGTGCCAGCAGCCTAACTACGAACACTGAAGCTTTCTTT CASSLTTNTEAFF - TRBJ1-1 once TRBV3-1/TRBV3-2
TGTGCCAGCAGCCAATTCTCAGCGGGGAGCTCCTACAATGAGCAGTTCTTC CASSQFSAGSSYNEQFF TRBD2 TRBJ2-1 - TRBV16